One T cell receptor (beta chain) is described in this entry. This clone was counted between two and nine times. Which antigen it targets is not known. Within one base of it there is no much larger clone, and no base qualities were kept. Libraries were built with the immunoSEQ multiplex PCR assay. TCRdb took this table from immuneACCESS and kept in-frame rearrangements with V and J called. Such tables lack part of the clones; where checked against another copy, unresolved V genes explain under half of the gap, and the rest is unexplained. The sample profile shows more than 550,000 clones; roughly 88% of them were found once. The ten most abundant clones make up around 0.01% of the sample. The data were obtained in a study of shared T cell receptors in the human thymus (dated by TCRdb to the early 2020s). A note on the overall study: The study examined how the human thymus generates shared, self-reactive T-cell receptor alpha chains.

V is pared back by 3 bases and J by 1 base, with 10 bases lying between the germline termini. Inclusive of the bounding cysteine and phenylalanine, the CDR3 is 14 residues long. The retained sequence is limited to the CDR3, 42 bases, with the frame set at the first base. CDR1 and CDR2 were assigned from the germline V gene (reference sequence) as LNHDA and SQIVND. These data also featured in a second study, about human thymus T cells. The second source states: Immunologically healthy infants undergoing open corrective cardiac surgery for congenital heart defects in Finland were used as donors. Thymus tissue was obtained as surgical resects removed during corrective cardiac surgery. Biased V and J gene segment usage appeared to be present in both thymic and peripheral blood repertoires. The related research reported highly overlapping thymic TCR repertoires among unrelated individuals. The study described the TCR alpha and beta repertoires in under ten infant thymus samples and a handful of matching peripheral blood samples. Donor ages ranging from about 7 to 244 days were recorded, and a handful of male and a couple of female infants were included in the cohort. Thymocytes were mechanically released from the tissue and were stored as pellets of about 9.5-31 million cells at -70 degrees C. A QIAsymphony instrument was used to extract genomic DNA from frozen cell pellets. Using the immunoSEQ multiplex PCR assay, the TCRB and TCRAD loci were amplified from a standardized quantity of quality-controlled genomic DNA. The V(D)J region was spanned by amplicons of a length sufficient to cover the CDR3 and to identify V and J genes. The commercial immunoSEQ service was used to sequence amplicons on an Illumina platform. Primer bias and sequencing errors were corrected as previously described, and TCRAD and TCRB were defined on the basis of the IMGT database. The repertoires were analysed using immunoSEQ Analyzer 3.0 and VDJTools for basic statistics, V/J segment usage, diversity estimates, rarefaction and pairwise overlap. To estimate diversity, the Chao1, ChaoE, Efron-Thisted, Shannon and inverse Simpson indices were applied, and diversity was also estimated on datasets down-sampled to the smallest sample. Repertoire overlap used strict matching of CDR3 nucleotide sequence, V gene and J gene, with Jaccard-based multidimensional scaling clustering. On average, thymus samples gave around 880,000 unique TCRB clonotypes, whereas blood samples gave approximately 84,000.

The TCR was taken from a girl under three years old with a congenital heart defect. Donor details come from another sample of the same person, matched by shared clones. The chain links TRBV19 with TRBJ2-7; the D segment could be TRBD1, given 6 matching bases. The sequenced material came from thymocytes. The CDR3 reads CASSIPGDSYEQYF. The DNA sequence is TGTGCCAGTAGTATTCCAGGGGATTCCTACGAGCAGTACTTC. Here the CDR3 is joined to the reference TRBV19 and TRBJ2-7 genes, and the full variable domain is: DGGITQSPKYLFRKEGQNVTLSCEQNLNHDAMYWYRQDPGQGLRLIYYSQIVNDFQKGDIAEGYSVSREKKESFPLTVTSAQKNPTAFYLCASSIPGDSYEQYFGPGTRLTVT.